The entry that follows covers one T cell receptor beta chain sequence. Measured with immunoSEQ multiplex PCR; TCRdb has only the in-frame clones, and not every one. The sample yields roughly 91,000 clones, about 90% seen once. The source of the sample is a study of OX40 agonist ivuxolimab in advanced cancers. In the study overall: Dose-escalation cases comprised hepatocellular carcinoma, melanoma, renal cell or head and neck cancer.

The V gene's germline CDR1 is SGHAT and CDR2 FQNNGV. This CDR3 has 15 residues. Trimming stripped 1 base from V and 8 bases from J, with 14 bases between. This material consisted of CD4+ or CD8+ T cells sorted from blood, taken in a trial of the OX40 agonist ivuxolimab. The sequence was obtained from an adult with an advanced solid tumor such as melanoma, head and neck, liver or kidney cancer. The chain recombines TRBV11-2 with TRBJ1-4; D gene ambiguous. CDR3 sequence (DNA): TGTGCCAGCAGCTTAGGGGCCCTGGGCCTGGAAAAACTGTTTTTT. As protein: CASSLGALGLEKLFF.